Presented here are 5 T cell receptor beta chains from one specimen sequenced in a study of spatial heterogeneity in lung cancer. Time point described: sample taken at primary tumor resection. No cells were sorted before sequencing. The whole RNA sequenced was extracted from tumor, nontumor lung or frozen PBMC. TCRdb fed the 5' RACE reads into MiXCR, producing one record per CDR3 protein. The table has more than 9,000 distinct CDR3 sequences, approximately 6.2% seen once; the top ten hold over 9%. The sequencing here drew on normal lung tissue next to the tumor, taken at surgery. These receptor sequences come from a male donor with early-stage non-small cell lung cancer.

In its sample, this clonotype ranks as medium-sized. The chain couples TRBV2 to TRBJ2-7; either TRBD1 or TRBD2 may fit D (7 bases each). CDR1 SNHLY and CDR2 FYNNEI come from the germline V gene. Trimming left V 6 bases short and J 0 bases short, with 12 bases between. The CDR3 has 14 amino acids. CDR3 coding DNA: TGTGCCAGCAGGGGGGGGACAGCCTCCTACGAGCAGTACTTC. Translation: CASRGGTASYEQYF.

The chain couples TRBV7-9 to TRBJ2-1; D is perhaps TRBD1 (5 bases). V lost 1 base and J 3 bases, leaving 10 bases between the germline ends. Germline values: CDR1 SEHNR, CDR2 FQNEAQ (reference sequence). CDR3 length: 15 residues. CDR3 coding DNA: TGTGCCAGCAGCTTAGGCAGGGTAGGCTACAATGAGCAGTTCTTC. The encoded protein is CASSLGRVGYNEQFF.

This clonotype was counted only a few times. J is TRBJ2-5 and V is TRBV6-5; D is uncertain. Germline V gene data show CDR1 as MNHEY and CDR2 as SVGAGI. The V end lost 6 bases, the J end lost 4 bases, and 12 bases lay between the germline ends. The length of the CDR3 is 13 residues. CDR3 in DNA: TGTGCCAGCAGGAAGAGCCAGGCAGAGACCCAGTACTTC. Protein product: CASRKSQAETQYF.

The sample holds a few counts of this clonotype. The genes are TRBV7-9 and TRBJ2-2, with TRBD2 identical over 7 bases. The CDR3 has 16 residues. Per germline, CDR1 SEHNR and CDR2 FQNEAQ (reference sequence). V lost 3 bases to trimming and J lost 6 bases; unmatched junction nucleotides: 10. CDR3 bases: TGTGCCAGCAGCTTTCCGGAAGCGGGGCGCGCCGGGGAGCTGTTTTTT. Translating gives CASSFPEAGRAGELFF.

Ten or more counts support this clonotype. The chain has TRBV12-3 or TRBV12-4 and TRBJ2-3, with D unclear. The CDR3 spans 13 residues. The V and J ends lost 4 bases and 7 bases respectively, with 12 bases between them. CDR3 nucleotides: TGTGCCAGCAGTTCGGATTCAGAGTATACGCAGTATTTT. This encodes CASSSDSEYTQYF.